In this sample, the clone carrying this T cell receptor beta chain turned up a few times. Study processing details: Reference gene primer amplification gave nucleated cell count estimates. Assay: immunoSEQ multiplex PCR; the TCRdb copy retains only in-frame clones and omits some. V, J and clone size reflect that table, while D and trimming were determined from the DNA. The sample includes tens of thousands of clones, 70% to 90% seen only once; the top ten take around 4%. This specimen comes from a study of blood T cell repertoires in COVID-19. The overall study: In each case, the material was cDNA or gDNA derived from T cells, B-cell-depleted T cells, or PBMCs.

Sequenced: peripheral blood. The origin of this receptor is a man aged 45-60 years with acute or convalescent COVID-19.

CDR3 protein: CASAQGRRTDTQYF. The CDR3 DNA sequence: TGTGCCAGCGCACAGGGGCGTCGCACAGATACGCAGTATTTT. V is TRBV6-5 and J is TRBJ2-3, with 7 bases matching TRBD1. Germline V gene sequence: CDR1 MNHEY, CDR2 SVGAGI. The CDR3 is made up of 14 amino acids. V gave up 8 bases and J gave up 1 base; unmatched junction bases: 6.